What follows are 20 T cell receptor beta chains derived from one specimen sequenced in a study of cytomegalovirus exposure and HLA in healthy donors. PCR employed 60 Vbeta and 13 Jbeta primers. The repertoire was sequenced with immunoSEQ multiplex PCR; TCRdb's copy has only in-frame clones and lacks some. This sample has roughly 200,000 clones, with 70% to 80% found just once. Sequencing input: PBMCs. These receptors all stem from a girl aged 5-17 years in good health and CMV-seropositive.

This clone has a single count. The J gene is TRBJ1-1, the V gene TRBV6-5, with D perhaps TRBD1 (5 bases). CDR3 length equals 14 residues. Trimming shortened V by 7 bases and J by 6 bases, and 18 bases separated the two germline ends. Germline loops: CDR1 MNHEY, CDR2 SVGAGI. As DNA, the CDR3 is TGTGCCAGCACTCCCCGGGACTCGGGTGCTGAAGCTTTCTTT. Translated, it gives CASTPRDSGAEAFF.

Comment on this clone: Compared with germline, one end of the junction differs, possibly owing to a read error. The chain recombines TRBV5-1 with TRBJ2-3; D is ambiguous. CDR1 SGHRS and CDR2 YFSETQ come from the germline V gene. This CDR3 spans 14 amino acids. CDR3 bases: TGCGCCCGCAGCCGGCGGTTACGCACAGATACGCAGTATTTT. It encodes CARSRRLRTDTQYF.

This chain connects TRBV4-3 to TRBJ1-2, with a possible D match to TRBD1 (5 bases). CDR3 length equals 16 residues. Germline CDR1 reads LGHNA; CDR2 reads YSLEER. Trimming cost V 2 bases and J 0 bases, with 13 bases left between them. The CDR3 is CASSQLTGPANYGYTF. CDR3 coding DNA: TGCGCCAGCAGCCAATTAACAGGTCCTGCTAACTATGGCTACACCTTC.

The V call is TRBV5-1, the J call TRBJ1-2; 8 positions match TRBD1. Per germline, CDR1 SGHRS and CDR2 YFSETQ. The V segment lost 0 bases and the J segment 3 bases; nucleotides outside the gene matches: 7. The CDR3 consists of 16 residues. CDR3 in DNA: TGCGCCAGCAGCTTGGATAGCCAGGGGGCGGACTATGGCTACACCTTC. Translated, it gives CASSLDSQGADYGYTF.

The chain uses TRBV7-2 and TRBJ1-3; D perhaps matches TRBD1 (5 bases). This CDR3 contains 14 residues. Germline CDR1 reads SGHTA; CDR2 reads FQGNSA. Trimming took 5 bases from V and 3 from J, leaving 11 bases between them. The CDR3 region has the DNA TGTGCCAGCAGCCCCAGGGTTGGTGGAAACACCATATATTTT. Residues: CASSPRVGGNTIYF. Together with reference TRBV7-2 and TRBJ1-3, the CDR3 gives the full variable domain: GAGVSQSPSNKVTEKGKDVELRCDPISGHTALYWYRQSLGQGLEFLIYFQGNSAPDKSGLPSDRFSAERTGGSVSTLTIQRTQQEDSAVYLCASSPRVGGNTIYFGEGSWLTVV.

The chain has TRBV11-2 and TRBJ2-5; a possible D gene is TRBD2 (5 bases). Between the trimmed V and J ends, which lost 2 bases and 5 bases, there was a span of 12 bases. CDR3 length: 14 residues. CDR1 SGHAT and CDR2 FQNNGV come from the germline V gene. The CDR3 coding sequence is TGTGCCAGCAGCTTACGACTACCGGGGGAGACCCAGTACTTC. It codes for CASSLRLPGETQYF.

CDR3 nucleotide sequence: TGCGCCAGCAGCGGGGACAGGGTTCGGGACTATGGCTACACCTTC. It codes for CASSGDRVRDYGYTF. The chain uses TRBV4-3 and TRBJ1-2; 9 nucleotides match TRBD1. Trimming at V came to 5 bases and at J to 3 bases, leaving 7 bases not matched to a gene. Germline assignment: CDR1 LGHNA and CDR2 YSLEER. The CDR3 extends over 15 amino acids.

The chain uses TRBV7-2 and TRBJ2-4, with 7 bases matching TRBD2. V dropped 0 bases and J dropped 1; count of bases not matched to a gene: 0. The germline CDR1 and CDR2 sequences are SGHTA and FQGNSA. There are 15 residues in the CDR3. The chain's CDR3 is CASSLAGGAKNIQYF. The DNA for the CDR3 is TGTGCCAGCAGCTTAGCCGGGGGGGCCAAAAACATTCAGTACTTC.

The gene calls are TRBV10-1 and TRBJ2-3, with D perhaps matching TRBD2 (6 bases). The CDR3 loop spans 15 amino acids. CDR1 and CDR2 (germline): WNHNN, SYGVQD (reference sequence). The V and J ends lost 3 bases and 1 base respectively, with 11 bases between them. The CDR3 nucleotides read TGCGCCAGCAGTGACGGGGACTCACGCACAGATACGCAGTATTTT. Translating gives CASSDGDSRTDTQYF.

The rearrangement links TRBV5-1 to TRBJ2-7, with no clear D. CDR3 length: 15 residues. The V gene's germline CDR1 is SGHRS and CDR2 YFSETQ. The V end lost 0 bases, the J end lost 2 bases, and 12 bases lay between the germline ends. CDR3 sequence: CASSLDSRRTYEQYF. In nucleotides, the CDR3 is TGCGCCAGCAGCTTGGACAGTCGTCGGACCTACGAGCAGTACTTC.

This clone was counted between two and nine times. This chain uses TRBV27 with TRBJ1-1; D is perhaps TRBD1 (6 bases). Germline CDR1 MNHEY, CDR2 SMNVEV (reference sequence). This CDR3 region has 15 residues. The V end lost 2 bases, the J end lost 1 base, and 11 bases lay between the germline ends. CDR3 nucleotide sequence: TGTGCCAGCAGTTTAGTCACAGGGACGAACACTGAAGCTTTCTTT. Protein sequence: CASSLVTGTNTEAFF.

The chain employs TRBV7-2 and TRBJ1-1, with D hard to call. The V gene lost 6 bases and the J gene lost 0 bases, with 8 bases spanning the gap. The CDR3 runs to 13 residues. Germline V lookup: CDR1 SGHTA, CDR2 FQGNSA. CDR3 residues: CASRPGLNTEAFF. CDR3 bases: TGTGCCAGCAGGCCGGGTCTGAACACTGAAGCTTTCTTT. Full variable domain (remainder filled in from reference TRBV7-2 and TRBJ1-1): GAGVSQSPSNKVTEKGKDVELRCDPISGHTALYWYRQSLGQGLEFLIYFQGNSAPDKSGLPSDRFSAERTGGSVSTLTIQRTQQEDSAVYLCASRPGLNTEAFFGQGTRLTVV.

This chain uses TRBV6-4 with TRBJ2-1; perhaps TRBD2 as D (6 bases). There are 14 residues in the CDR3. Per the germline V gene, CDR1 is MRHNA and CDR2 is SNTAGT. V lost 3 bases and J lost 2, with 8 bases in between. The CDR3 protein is CASSDGGAYNEQFF. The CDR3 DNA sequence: TGTGCCAGCAGTGATGGCGGGGCCTACAATGAGCAGTTCTTC.

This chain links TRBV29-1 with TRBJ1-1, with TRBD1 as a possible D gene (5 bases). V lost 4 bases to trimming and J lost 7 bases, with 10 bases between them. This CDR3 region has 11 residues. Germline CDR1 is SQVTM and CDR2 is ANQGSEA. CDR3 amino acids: CSVVREGEAFF. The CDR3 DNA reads TGCAGCGTTGTCAGGGAGGGTGAAGCTTTCTTT.

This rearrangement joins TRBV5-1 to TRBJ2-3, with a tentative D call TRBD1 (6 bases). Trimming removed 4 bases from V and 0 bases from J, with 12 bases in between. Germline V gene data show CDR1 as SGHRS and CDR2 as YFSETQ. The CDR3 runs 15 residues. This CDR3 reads CASSLQGPSTDTQYF. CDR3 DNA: TGCGCCAGCAGCCTACAGGGTCCTAGCACAGATACGCAGTATTTT. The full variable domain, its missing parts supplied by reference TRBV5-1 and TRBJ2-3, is KAGVTQTPRYLIKTRGQQVTLSCSPISGHRSVSWYQQTPGQGLQFLFEYFSETQRNKGNFPGRFSGRQFSNSRSEMNVSTLELGDSALYLCASSLQGPSTDTQYFGPGTRLTVL.

The CDR3 here is CASSLSGDTQYF. CDR3 in DNA: TGTGCCAGCAGCCTTAGCGGGGATACGCAGTATTTT. The chain couples TRBV27 to TRBJ2-3; 7 bases are a match to TRBD2. V was clipped by 6 bases and J by 6 bases; unmatched bases: 3. The CDR3 is 12 amino acids. Germline V gene sequence: CDR1 MNHEY, CDR2 SMNVEV (reference sequence).

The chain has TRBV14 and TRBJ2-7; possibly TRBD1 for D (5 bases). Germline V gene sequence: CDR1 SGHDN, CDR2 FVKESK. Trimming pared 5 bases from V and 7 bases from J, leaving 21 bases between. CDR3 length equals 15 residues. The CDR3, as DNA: TGTGCCAGCAGCTCCTTAGGACAAACTGCGAGAGAGCAGTACTTC. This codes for CASSSLGQTAREQYF. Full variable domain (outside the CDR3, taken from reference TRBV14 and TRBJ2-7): EAGVTQFPSHSVIEKGQTVTLRCDPISGHDNLYWYRRVMGKEIKFLLHFVKESKQDESGMPNNRFLAERTGGTYSTLKVQPAELEDSGVYFCASSSLGQTAREQYFGPGTRLTVT.

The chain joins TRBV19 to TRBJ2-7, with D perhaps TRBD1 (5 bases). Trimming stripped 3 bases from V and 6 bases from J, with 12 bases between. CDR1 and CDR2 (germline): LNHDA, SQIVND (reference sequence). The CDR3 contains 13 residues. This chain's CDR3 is CASSMGRQSEQYF. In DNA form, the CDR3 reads TGTGCCAGTAGTATGGGAAGACAGTCCGAGCAGTACTTC.

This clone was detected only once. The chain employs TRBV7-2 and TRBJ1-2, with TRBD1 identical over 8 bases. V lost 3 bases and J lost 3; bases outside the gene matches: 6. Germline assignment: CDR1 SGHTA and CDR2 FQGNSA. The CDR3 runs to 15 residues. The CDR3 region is CASSFQTGAYYGYTF. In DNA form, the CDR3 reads TGTGCCAGCAGCTTCCAGACAGGGGCCTACTATGGCTACACCTTC.

The CDR3 DNA reads as TGTGCCTGGGTACCGCGGTTTTTTGAAACTGAAGCTTTCTTT. This codes for CAWVPRFFETEAFF. The V and J genes are TRBV30 and TRBJ1-1; the D is unclear. From germline, CDR1 is GTSNPN and CDR2 SVGIG (reference sequence). V was shortened by 5 bases and J by 5 bases, with 18 bases between the two germline ends. The CDR3 sequence is 14 residues long.